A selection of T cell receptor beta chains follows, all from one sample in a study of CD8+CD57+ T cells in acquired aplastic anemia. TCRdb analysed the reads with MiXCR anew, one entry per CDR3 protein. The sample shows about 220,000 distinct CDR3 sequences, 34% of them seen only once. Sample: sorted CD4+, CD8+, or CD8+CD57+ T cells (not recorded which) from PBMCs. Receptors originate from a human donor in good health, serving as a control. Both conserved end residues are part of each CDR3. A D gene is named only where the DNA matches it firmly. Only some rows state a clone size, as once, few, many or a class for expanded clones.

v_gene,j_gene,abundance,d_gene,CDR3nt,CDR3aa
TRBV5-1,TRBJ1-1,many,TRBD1,TGCGCCAGCAGCTTTAAGACAGGGGACACTGAAGCTTTCTTT,CASSFKTGDTEAFF
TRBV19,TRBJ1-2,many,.,TGTGCCAGTAGTCGGGTCAGGGGAAGAAACTATGGCTACACCTTC,CASSRVRGRNYGYTF
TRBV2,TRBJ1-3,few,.,TGTGCCAGCAGTTGGGGGGGCTTCTCTGGAAACACCATATATTTT,CASSWGGFSGNTIYF
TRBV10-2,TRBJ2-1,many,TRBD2,TGCGCCAGCACTCCGCTAGCGGCCTCCTACAATGAGCAGTTCTTC,CASTPLAASYNEQFF
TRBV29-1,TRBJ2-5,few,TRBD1,TGCAGCGTTGGGACAGGGGCCCAAGAGACCCAGTACTTC,CSVGTGAQETQYF
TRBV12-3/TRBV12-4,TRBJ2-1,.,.,TGTGCCAGCAGTCAGGCGGACAGTGGTTTGGATGAGCAGTTCTTC,CASSQADSGLDEQFF
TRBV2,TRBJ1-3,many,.,TGTGCCAGCAGTGAAAGGACCGGTAGAAACACCATATATTTT,CASSERTGRNTIYF
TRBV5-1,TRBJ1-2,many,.,TGCGCCAGCAGCTTCCTTGGCTATGGCTACACCTTC,CASSFLGYGYTF
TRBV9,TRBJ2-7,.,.,TGTGCCAGCTCACCACCAGGCAGGGGTGAGTACGAGCAGTACTTC,CASSPPGRGEYEQYF
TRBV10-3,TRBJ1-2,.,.,TGTGCCAGCAGTTTATCGGGCAGACAAAACTATGGCTACACCTTC,CASSLSGRQNYGYTF
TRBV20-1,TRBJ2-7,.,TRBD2,TGCAGCGCCGGACTAGCGGAACCCTACGAGCAGTACTTC,CSAGLAEPYEQYF
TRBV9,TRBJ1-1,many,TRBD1,TGTGCCAGCAGCACCGGACAGGGGAGGGAAGCTTTCTTT,CASSTGQGREAFF
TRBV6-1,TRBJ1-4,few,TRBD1,TGTGCCAGCAGTCGCGCCGGGACAGGGAATGAAAAACTGTTTTTT,CASSRAGTGNEKLFF
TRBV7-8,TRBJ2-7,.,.,TGTGCCAGCAGCTTAGCGCCTGGACAGTTCTACGAGCAGTACTTC,CASSLAPGQFYEQYF
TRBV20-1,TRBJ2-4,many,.,TGCAGTGCCGTAGGGAGCATCGTAGCCAAAAACATTCAGTACTTC,CSAVGSIVAKNIQYF
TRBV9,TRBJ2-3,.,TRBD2,TGTGCCAGCAGCATCAACTCTCCGGTGACTAGCGGGAGTGGTACGCAGTATTTT,CASSINSPVTSGSGTQYF
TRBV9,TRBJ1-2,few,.,TGTGCCAGCAGCGTAGGGCCTACCAGCTCTGGCTACACCTTC,CASSVGPTSSGYTF
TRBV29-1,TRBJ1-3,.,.,TGCAGCGTTGCCCCAGGGTGGGGAAACACCATATATTTT,CSVAPGWGNTIYF
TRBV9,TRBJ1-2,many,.,TGTGCCAGCAGCCCCATCTTGGGGGACTATGGCTACACCTTC,CASSPILGDYGYTF
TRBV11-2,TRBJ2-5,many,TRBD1,TGTGCCAGCAGCTTACCGGGACAGCAGACCCAGTACTTC,CASSLPGQQTQYF
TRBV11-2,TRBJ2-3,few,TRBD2,TGTGCCAGCAGCGCCCACCTACTAGCGGGGGGGCCTTTAGATACGCAGTATTTT,CASSAHLLAGGPLDTQYF
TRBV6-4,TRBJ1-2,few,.,TGTGCCAGCAGTGACTCGTTTTCATCGGGTGACAGCCCCTCCAACTATGGCTACACCTTC,CASSDSFSSGDSPSNYGYTF
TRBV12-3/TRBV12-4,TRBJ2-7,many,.,TGTGCCAGCAGTCCATCTGGACAGCCAGCCTACGAGCAGTACTTC,CASSPSGQPAYEQYF
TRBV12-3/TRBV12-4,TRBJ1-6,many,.,TGTGCCAGCAGTTCGCACACAATGTATAATTCACCCCTCCACTTT,CASSSHTMYNSPLHF
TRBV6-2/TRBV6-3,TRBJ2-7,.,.,TGTGCCAGCAGTTACATCTCTTTCTACGAGCAGTACTTC,CASSYISFYEQYF
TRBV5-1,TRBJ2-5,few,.,TGCGCCAGCAGCTACCAGGGGGGAGAGACCCAGTACTTC,CASSYQGGETQYF
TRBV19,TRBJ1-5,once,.,TGTGCCAGTTGGACTGGGAATAGCAATCAGCCCCAGCATTTT,CASWTGNSNQPQHF
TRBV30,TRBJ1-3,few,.,TGTGCCTGGAGTGCTACATCTGGAAACACCATATATTTT,CAWSATSGNTIYF
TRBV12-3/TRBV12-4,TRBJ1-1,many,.,TGTGCCAGCAGCCGAGGCGCGATGAACACTGAAGCTTTCTTT,CASSRGAMNTEAFF
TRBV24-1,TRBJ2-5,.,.,TGTGCCACCACCAGCGGGGGACAGGTCTACTTC,CATTSGGQVYF
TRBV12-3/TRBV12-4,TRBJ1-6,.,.,TGTGCCAGCAGTTTCCGGTCCACTGGGAATTCACCCCTCCACTTT,CASSFRSTGNSPLHF
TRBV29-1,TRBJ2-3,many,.,TGCAGCGTTGAAAGGGGTAGTGCAGATACGCAGTATTTT,CSVERGSADTQYF
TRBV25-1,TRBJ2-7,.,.,TGTGCCAGCCACAACCCAGGGGTGTCCTACGAGCAGTACTTC,CASHNPGVSYEQYF
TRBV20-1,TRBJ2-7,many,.,TGCAGTGCCGAACAGAGGCGGACCTACGAGCAGTACTTC,CSAEQRRTYEQYF
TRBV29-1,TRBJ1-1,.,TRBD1,TGCAGCGTCTTACACGGGACAGGGTCCATGAACACTGAAGCTTTCTTT,CSVLHGTGSMNTEAFF
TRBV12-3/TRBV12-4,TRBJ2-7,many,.,TGTGCCAGCAGTTCCTCATATTACGAGCAGTACTTC,CASSSSYYEQYF
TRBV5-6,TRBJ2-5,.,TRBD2,TGTGCCAGCAGCTTTAGAGCGGGGAACCAAGAGACCCAGTACTTC,CASSFRAGNQETQYF
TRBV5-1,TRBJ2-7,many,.,TGCGCCAGCAGCCCCCGGTTGGCGGGACCCTACGAGCAGTACTTC,CASSPRLAGPYEQYF